The T cell receptor beta chain under discussion was sequenced for a study of blood T cell repertoires in COVID-19. Data came from immunoSEQ multiplex PCR; TCRdb stores just in-frame clones and leaves some out. The sample contains fewer than 45,000 clones, around nine tenths of which appear only once. The specimen was peripheral blood. The sequence was collected from a human donor in a cohort sampled during active COVID-19.

In DNA, the CDR3 is TGTGCCAGCTCCGCGGCGGGGGCAGGCTATGGCTACACCTTC. This gives the protein CASSAAGAGYGYTF. The chain links TRBV19 to TRBJ1-2; D might be TRBD1 (6 bases). Germline values: CDR1 LNHDA, CDR2 SQIVND (reference sequence). V was shortened by 9 bases and J by 4 bases, with 18 bases between the two germline ends. CDR3 size: 14 residues.